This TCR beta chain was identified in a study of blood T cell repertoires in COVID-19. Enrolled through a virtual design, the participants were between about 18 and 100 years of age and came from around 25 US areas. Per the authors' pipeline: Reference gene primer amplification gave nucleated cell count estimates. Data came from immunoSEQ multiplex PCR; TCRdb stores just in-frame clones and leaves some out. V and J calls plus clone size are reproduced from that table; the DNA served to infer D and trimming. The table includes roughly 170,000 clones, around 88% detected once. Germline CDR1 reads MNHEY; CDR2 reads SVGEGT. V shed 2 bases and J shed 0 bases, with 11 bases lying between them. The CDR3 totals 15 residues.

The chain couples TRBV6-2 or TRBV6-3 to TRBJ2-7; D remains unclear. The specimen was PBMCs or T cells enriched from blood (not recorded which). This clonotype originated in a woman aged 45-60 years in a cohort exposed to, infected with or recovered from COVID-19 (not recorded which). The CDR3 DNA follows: TGTGCCAGCAGTTACCGACACGGAAGCTCCTACGAGCAGTACTTC. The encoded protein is CASSYRHGSSYEQYF.